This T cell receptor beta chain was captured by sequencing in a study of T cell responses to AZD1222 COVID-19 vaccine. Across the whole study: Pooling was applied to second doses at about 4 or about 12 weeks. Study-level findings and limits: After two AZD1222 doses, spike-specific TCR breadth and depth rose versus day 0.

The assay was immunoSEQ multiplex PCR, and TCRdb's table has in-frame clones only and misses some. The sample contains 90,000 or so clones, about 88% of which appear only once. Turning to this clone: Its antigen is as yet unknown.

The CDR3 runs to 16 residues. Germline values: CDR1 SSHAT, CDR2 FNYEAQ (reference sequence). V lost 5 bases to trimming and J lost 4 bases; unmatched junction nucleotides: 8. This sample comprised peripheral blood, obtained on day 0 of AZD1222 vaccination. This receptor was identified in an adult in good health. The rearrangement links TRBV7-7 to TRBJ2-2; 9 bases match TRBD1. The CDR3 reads CASSPRTGATTGELFF. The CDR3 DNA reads TGTGCCAGCAGCCCCCGGACAGGGGCTACCACCGGGGAGCTGTTTTTT.